A selection of T cell receptor beta chains follows, all from one sample in a study of identical twins. TCRdb reanalysed the 5' RACE reads using MiXCR and keeps one entry per CDR3 protein. The sample yields 500,000 to 550,000 distinct CDR3 sequences, approximately 22% seen once. These data also formed part of another study, on T cells expressing NK-cell markers.

Sequencing was done on a sample of CD4+ T cells sorted from blood. The receptors shown here come from a young woman in good health. CDR3s include the opening cysteine and the closing phenylalanine or tryptophan. The D gene is left open where the match is weak. Part of the rows lack a size; the others show once, few, many or a class for expanded clones.

clone_size | j_call | d_call | v_call | cdr3_nt | cdr3_aa
few | TRBJ2-2 | TRBD2 | TRBV7-8 | TGTGCCAGCAGCCACGTCGGGGGGGCCGGGGAGCTGTTTTTT | CASSHVGGAGELFF
. | TRBJ2-7 | . | TRBV20-1 | TGCAGTGCTATGGATTCCTACGAGCAGTACTTC | CSAMDSYEQYF
. | TRBJ2-7 | TRBD2 | TRBV6-2/TRBV6-3 | TGTGCCAGCAGTTTAAGCAGCGGGAGTTTCGGAACCTACGAGCAGTACTTC | CASSLSSGSFGTYEQYF
few | TRBJ1-5 | TRBD1 | TRBV12-3/TRBV12-4 | TGTGCCAGCAGTACGCAGGGGGCGCAGGGCAATCAGCCCCAGCATTTT | CASSTQGAQGNQPQHF
. | TRBJ1-1 | . | TRBV5-5 | TGTGCCAGCAGCTTGTCCGTTCACTTCATGAACACTGAAGCTTTCTTT | CASSLSVHFMNTEAFF
many | TRBJ2-3 | . | TRBV12-3/TRBV12-4 | TGTGCCAGCAGCGCCTCGCGGGGCACAGATACGCAGTATTTT | CASSASRGTDTQYF
many | TRBJ1-1 | . | TRBV6-5 | TGTGCCAGCAGTTACTGGACGAACACTGAAGCTTTCTTT | CASSYWTNTEAFF
. | TRBJ1-1 | . | TRBV21-1 | TGTGCCAGCCTCTCGTCGGGTGAAGCTTTCTTT | CASLSSGEAFF
few | TRBJ1-1 | . | TRBV29-1 | TGCAGCGTTGTCCCCGGGGACACTGAAGCTTTCTTT | CSVVPGDTEAFF
many | TRBJ2-7 | . | TRBV5-1 | TGCGCCAGCAACCCCGTACCGGGAACCTACGAGCAGTACTTC | CASNPVPGTYEQYF
. | TRBJ2-3 | . | TRBV7-9 | TGTGCCAGCAGCTTATGGCCACAGGGACAAGATACGCAGTATTTT | CASSLWPQGQDTQYF
few | TRBJ2-6 | . | TRBV20-1 | TGCAGTGCTAGGTCCGGGACTGGGGCCAACGTCCTGACTTTC | CSARSGTGANVLTF
. | TRBJ1-1 | . | TRBV7-9 | TGTGCCAGCAAAGGGACTGAAGCTTTCTTT | CASKGTEAFF
. | TRBJ2-3 | . | TRBV7-9 | TGTGCCAGCACTCCCTTCACAGATACGCAGTATTTT | CASTPFTDTQYF
few | TRBJ2-1 | TRBD2 | TRBV6-2/TRBV6-3 | TGTGCCAGCAGTTACTCTTCGGGGACTACGGGGAGGGAGCAGTTCTTC | CASSYSSGTTGREQFF
many | TRBJ1-1 | . | TRBV5-1 | TGCGCCAGCAGCTCCAGGGATACTGAAGCTTTCTTT | CASSSRDTEAFF
few | TRBJ2-7 | TRBD1 | TRBV15 | TGTGCCACCAGCAGAGAGAGGACAGGCTCCTACGAGCAGTACTTC | CATSRERTGSYEQYF
. | TRBJ2-5 | . | TRBV11-2 | TGTGCCAGCAGCCTGTTCGAGTCGATTGAGACCCAGTACTTC | CASSLFESIETQYF
. | TRBJ2-7 | . | TRBV20-1 | TGCAGTGCTAGGTGGAACTCCTACGAGCAGTACTTC | CSARWNSYEQYF
. | TRBJ2-1 | . | TRBV20-1 | TGCTGTGCTAGAGCCGGGGCCGGGACTCAGGTCTACAATGAGCAGTTCTTC | CCARAGAGTQVYNEQFF
. | TRBJ2-1 | TRBD2 | TRBV9 | TGTGCCAGCACCCGGACTAGCGGGACAACCTACAATGAGCAGTTCTTC | CASTRTSGTTYNEQFF
few | TRBJ1-1 | . | TRBV29-1 | TGCAGCGTCCGCTGGCAGACGAACACTGAAGCTTTCTTT | CSVRWQTNTEAFF
. | TRBJ1-1 | . | TRBV5-5 | TGTGCCAGCAGCTCATTAAGGCCCCATATGGCTTTCTTT | CASSSLRPHMAFF
. | TRBJ2-1 | TRBD2 | TRBV6-2/TRBV6-3 | TGTGCCAGCAGTTATATCGTAAATCTAGCGGGACTCTCCTACAATGAGCAGTTCTTC | CASSYIVNLAGLSYNEQFF
many | TRBJ1-3 | . | TRBV3-1 | TGTGCCAGCACCGGTGGAAACACCATATATTTT | CASTGGNTIYF
. | TRBJ2-7 | . | TRBV12-3/TRBV12-4 | TGTGCCAGCAGTGCAGCTAGACAGCTACGCTACGAGCAGTACTTC | CASSAARQLRYEQYF
many | TRBJ1-2 | . | TRBV12-3/TRBV12-4 | TGTGCCAGCAGTTTAGGCAGGGTCTATGGCTACACCTTC | CASSLGRVYGYTF
few | TRBJ1-5 | . | TRBV6-6 | TGTGCCAGCAGTTACTCGGTTGGGTCCCAGCATTTT | CASSYSVGSQHF
few | TRBJ1-5 | . | TRBV20-1 | TGCAGTGCTAGAGAGGGGGGCAATCAGCCCCAGCATTTT | CSAREGGNQPQHF
few | TRBJ1-4 | TRBD1 | TRBV20-1 | TGCAGTGCTTCTGGGACAGGGGCGGCAACTAATGAAAAACTGTTTTTT | CSASGTGAATNEKLFF
. | TRBJ1-2 | . | TRBV5-4 | TGTGCCAGCAGCCCCGCGGGCGGGAGCACCTATGGCTACACCTTC | CASSPAGGSTYGYTF
many | TRBJ2-2 | TRBD1 | TRBV12-3/TRBV12-4 | TGTGCCAGCAGCCGGAAGGACAGGGGGCGTACCGGGGAGCTGTTTTTT | CASSRKDRGRTGELFF
. | TRBJ2-1 | . | TRBV10-3 | TGTGCCATCAGTGACCAACAGGGTAGGAGCAATGAGCAGTTCTTC | CAISDQQGRSNEQFF
few | TRBJ2-7 | . | TRBV10-3 | TGTGCCACCCGTAGCGGAGCCCACTCCTACGAGCAGTACTTC | CATRSGAHSYEQYF
. | TRBJ2-2 | . | TRBV12-3/TRBV12-4 | TGTGCCAGCAGGACGGCCGGGACCTCACCCGGGGAGCTGTTTTTT | CASRTAGTSPGELFF
few | TRBJ2-7 | TRBD2 | TRBV5-1 | TGCGCCAGCAGCTTGGTAGCGGGGAGTCAGGAGCAGTACTTC | CASSLVAGSQEQYF
. | TRBJ2-3 | . | TRBV7-2 | TGTGCCAGCAGCTTACGGCAGGGCCCCAGAGATACGCAGTATTTT | CASSLRQGPRDTQYF
few | TRBJ2-3 | . | TRBV6-1 | TGTGCCACCGGGACTGGAAGCACAGATACGCAGTATTTT | CATGTGSTDTQYF